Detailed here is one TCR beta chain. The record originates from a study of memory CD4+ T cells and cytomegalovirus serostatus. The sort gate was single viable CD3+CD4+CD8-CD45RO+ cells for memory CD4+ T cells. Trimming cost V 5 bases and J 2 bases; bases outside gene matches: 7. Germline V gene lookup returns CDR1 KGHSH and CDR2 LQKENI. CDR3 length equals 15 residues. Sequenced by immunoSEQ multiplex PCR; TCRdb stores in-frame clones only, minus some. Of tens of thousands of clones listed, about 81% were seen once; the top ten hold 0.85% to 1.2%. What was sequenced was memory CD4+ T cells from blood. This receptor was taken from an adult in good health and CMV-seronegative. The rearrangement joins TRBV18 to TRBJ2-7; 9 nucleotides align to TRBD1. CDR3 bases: TGTGCCAGCTCAGCCTCTTACAGGGGGCCCTACGAGCAGTACTTC. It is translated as CASSASYRGPYEQYF.